This T cell receptor beta chain was recovered during a study of T cell responses to AZD1222 COVID-19 vaccine. Study-wide points: Females outnumbered males among donors, who were mostly white British; clonal diversity was possibly underestimated. Close to half of all spike-specific TCRs reportedly target regions of the variants that are unmutated.

Sequencing was performed with immunoSEQ multiplex PCR; in TCRdb, only in-frame clones are kept and a portion is missing. The data contain around 150,000 clones, about 91% of them singletons. A note on this clone: The antigen remains unidentified.

In germline, CDR1 is SGHTA, CDR2 FQGNSA. This CDR3 has 13 amino acids. Unmatched junction bases numbered 9, after V lost 2 bases and J lost 15 bases. Sequenced here: peripheral blood, sampled 28 days after the second AZD1222 dose. This chain joins TRBV7-2 and TRBJ1-5, with 8 bases aligning to TRBD1. This receptor was taken from an adult who received the AZD1222 COVID-19 vaccine. CDR3 amino acids: CASSLYGTGNPHF. The DNA of the CDR3 is TGTGCCAGCAGCTTATACGGGACAGGTAATCCGCATTTT.